These 7 T cell receptor beta chains share one sample of origin, sequenced in a study of T cell repertoires in cytomegalovirus infection. TCRdb re-derived calls from the reads in MiXCR, one entry per CDR3 protein. Of about 920,000 distinct CDR3 sequences in the sample, roughly 31% were seen once. Their antigens remain unidentified. The sequences come from cultured CD8+ T cells from PBMCs, collected from culture after CMV antigen stimulation. The source of these receptors is a human donor in good health (CMV status not recorded). Some clones in this sample may be carry-over from other donors' samples.

The V call is TRBV12-5, the J call TRBJ2-2; either TRBD1 or TRBD2 may fit D (5 bases each). The V gene lost 4 bases and the J gene lost 6 bases, with 18 bases spanning the gap. CDR1 and CDR2 (germline): LGHNT, FRNRAP. This CDR3 is 16 amino acids long. The CDR3 coding sequence is TGTGCTAGTGGTTCTGACCCCACGGGGACGGCCGGGGAGCTGTTTTTT. Protein: CASGSDPTGTAGELFF. Complete variable domain (other parts from reference TRBV12-5 and TRBJ2-2): DARVTQTPRHKVTEMGQEVTMRCQPILGHNTVFWYRQTMMQGLELLAYFRNRAPLDDSGMPKDRFSAEMPDATLATLKIQPSEPRDSAVYFCASGSDPTGTAGELFFGEGSRLTVL.

This clonotype was counted at least ten times. The CDR3 region is CATSEDSKPWTDTQYF. CDR3 DNA sequence: TGTGCCACCAGTGAAGACAGCAAGCCCTGGACAGATACGCAGTATTTT. The genes are TRBV24-1 and TRBJ2-3; possible D gene TRBD1, 5 bases. Trimming shortened V by 4 bases and J by 3 bases, and 16 bases separated the two germline ends. The CDR3 has 16 residues. Looked up from germline, CDR1 is KGHDR and CDR2 is SFDVKD.

This clonotype came up many times. The CDR3 spells CASSQAWGNNQPQHF. The DNA of the CDR3 is TGTGCCAGCAGCCAAGCATGGGGTAACAATCAGCCCCAGCATTTT. The chain combines TRBV7-6 with TRBJ1-5; D unresolved. The CDR3 runs 15 residues. Germline V gives CDR1 SGHVS, CDR2 FNYEAQ. V was pared by 5 bases and J by 3 bases, with 14 bases between.

This clonotype is a singleton in its sample. V usage is TRBV6-5 and J usage is TRBJ2-4, with TRBD1 matching over 10 bases. This CDR3 is 14 amino acids long. The germline V gene encodes CDR1 MNHEY and CDR2 SVGAGI. The trim removed 5 bases at V and 7 bases at J, leaving 5 bases unmatched. CDR3 region: CASSHRDRGNIQYF. In DNA form, the CDR3 reads TGTGCCAGCAGTCACCGGGACAGGGGTAACATTCAGTACTTC.

This clonotype came up many times. The genes are TRBV6-1 and TRBJ2-1; perhaps TRBD2 as D (5 bases). V lost 5 bases to trimming and J lost 5 bases, with 10 bases between them. The CDR3 loop spans 13 amino acids. Germline loops: CDR1 MNHNS, CDR2 SASEGT. Here the CDR3 DNA reads TGTGCCAGCAGTTTAGACTACGACAATGAGCAGTTCTTC. This codes for CASSLDYDNEQFF.

This chain uses TRBV19 with TRBJ2-5; D is perhaps TRBD2 (7 bases). CDR1 and CDR2 (germline): LNHDA, SQIVND (reference sequence). V lost 5 bases and J lost 2, with 15 bases in between. The length of the CDR3 is 15 residues. As DNA, the CDR3 is TGTGCCAGTAGTGGGGGGGGCGCTAGGCAAGAGACCCAGTACTTC. This translates into CASSGGGARQETQYF.

This sequence joins TRBV20-1 and TRBJ2-7; 7 nucleotides align to TRBD1. The ends lost 4 bases at V and 7 bases at J; junction bases unmatched: 4. Looked up from germline, CDR1 is DFQATT and CDR2 is SNEGSKA (reference sequence). The CDR3 has 11 amino acids. The CDR3 sequence: CSANTGEEQYF. CDR3 DNA sequence: TGCAGTGCTAATACAGGGGAGGAGCAGTACTTC.